This T cell receptor beta chain was retrieved from a study of control samples from healthy donors and cancer patients. Per the germline V gene, CDR1 is GTSNPN and CDR2 is SVGIG (reference sequence). There are 13 residues in the CDR3. The V end lost 5 bases, the J end lost 5 bases, and 15 bases lay between the germline ends. Here immunoSEQ multiplex PCR was the method, and the copy in TCRdb shows in-frame clones only, minus some. The repertoire holds about 68,000 clones, with about 83% as singletons. V is TRBV30 and J is TRBJ1-1; unclear D gene. Sequenced input: blood. The sequence was obtained from a man aged 55 to 70 in good health. The CDR3 DNA follows: TGTGCCTGGTTAAAGAGAGGGAGTACTGAAGCTTTCTTT. This encodes CAWLKRGSTEAFF.